One and the same sample provided the 29 T cell receptor beta chains below, sequenced in a study of beta chain features in type 1 diabetes. Investigators reverse transcribed all isolated RNA, so they sequenced expressed TCRB transcripts. TCRdb keeps only in-frame clones here, not all; method: immunoSEQ multiplex PCR. The sample includes about 320,000 clones, about 14% of them seen just once. Sequenced input: central memory CD4+ T cells from blood. All receptors derive from a man younger than 40 in good health.

The J gene is TRBJ2-3, the V gene TRBV6-1; D gene uncertain. The CDR3 contains 14 residues. V was clipped by 4 bases and J by 7 bases, with 15 bases between them. CDR1 and CDR2 from the germline V gene are MNHNS and SASEGT. The CDR3 DNA is TGTGCCAGCAGTGGTCAGATGGCAGCGAATACGCAGTATTTT. This encodes CASSGQMAANTQYF.

There are a few counts of this clone. The same CDR3 also results from other DNA sequences found in this sample. The chain combines TRBV18 with TRBJ1-2; 9 nucleotides align to TRBD1. The trim removed 6 bases at V and 3 bases at J, leaving 8 bases unmatched. The CDR3 consists of 15 residues. Germline V lookup: CDR1 KGHSH, CDR2 LQKENI. CDR3 sequence: CASSLGQGKDYGYTF. In DNA, the CDR3 is TGTGCCAGCTCCCTCGGACAGGGGAAAGACTATGGCTACACCTTC. The full variable domain, its missing parts supplied by reference TRBV18 and TRBJ1-2, is NAGVMQNPRHLVRRRGQEARLRCSPMKGHSHVYWYRQLPEEGLKFMVYLQKENIIDESGMPKERFSAEFPKEGPSILRIQQVVRGDSAAYFCASSLGQGKDYGYTFGSGTRLTVV.

The sample holds a few counts of this clone. This same CDR3 is encoded by further DNA sequences in the sample. This rearrangement joins TRBV11-2 to TRBJ2-7; either TRBD1 or TRBD2 may fit D (6 bases each). The CDR3 has 15 amino acids. CDR1 SGHAT and CDR2 FQNNGV come from the germline V gene. V dropped 6 bases and J dropped 7 bases, with 22 bases sitting between them. The CDR3: CASSQGTPQWLEQYF. The DNA of the CDR3 is TGTGCCAGCAGTCAGGGGACTCCCCAGTGGTTAGAGCAGTACTTC.

The J gene is TRBJ2-3, the V gene TRBV2; D is undetermined. The CDR3 has 11 amino acids. The V end was cut by 7 bases, the J end by 3 bases, with 5 bases between. The germline V gene has CDR1 SNHLY and CDR2 FYNNEI. The CDR3 sequence is CASKETDTQYF. The CDR3 nucleotides are TGTGCCAGCAAAGAAACAGATACGCAGTATTTT.

This chain uses TRBV6-1 with TRBJ2-6; D is uncertain. The CDR3 totals 13 residues. V was clipped by 6 bases and J by 4 bases, with 7 bases between them. CDR1 and CDR2 (germline): MNHNS, SASEGT. The DNA for the CDR3 is TGTGCCAGCAGCCGTCGAGGGGCCAACGTCCTGACTTTC. It is translated as CASSRRGANVLTF.

The sample holds many counts of this clone. The CDR3 sequence is CASTTPGRETQYF. CDR3 nucleotide sequence: TGTGCCAGCACGACCCCTGGGCGGGAGACCCAGTACTTC. The chain joins TRBV7-2 to TRBJ2-5, with unresolved D. Trimming took off 7 bases at V and 5 bases at J, with 14 bases between the two ends. Germline V gives CDR1 SGHTA, CDR2 FQGNSA. The CDR3 sequence is 13 residues long.

This clone was seen only a few times. The genes are TRBV14 and TRBJ2-5; D is ambiguous. The germline V gene encodes CDR1 SGHDN and CDR2 FVKESK. This CDR3 spans 14 amino acids. V lost 4 bases, J lost 4 bases, and 13 bases lay in between. The CDR3 DNA follows: TGTGCCAGCAGCCCCATCGGCAGCCGAGAGACCCAGTACTTC. This translates into CASSPIGSRETQYF.

This clone was seen ten or more times. At one end the junction does not follow the germline gene, possibly because of a read error. V gene TRBV6-6 combines with J gene TRBJ2-5; D is perhaps TRBD1 (5 bases). The CDR3 runs to 14 residues. Germline CDR1 and CDR2: MNHNY and SVGAGI (reference sequence). This CDR3 reads CAISDGKGEETQYF. CDR3 nucleotide sequence: TGTGCCATCAGTGATGGTAAAGGGGAAGAGACCCAGTACTTC.

This chain links TRBV9 with TRBJ2-1; 9 nucleotides match TRBD2. The CDR3 sequence is 16 residues long. Germline V gives CDR1 SGDLS, CDR2 YYNGEE. Trimming at V came to 4 bases and at J to 8 bases, leaving 13 bases not matched to a gene. CDR3 in amino acids: CASSSKLAGIPHEQFF. CDR3 in DNA: TGTGCCAGCAGCTCGAAACTAGCGGGTATTCCCCATGAGCAGTTCTTC.

The chain uses TRBV12-5 and TRBJ1-1, with TRBD1 as a possible D gene (6 bases). Germline V CDR1 and CDR2: LGHNT, FRNRAP. The CDR3 is 12 amino acids. V dropped 4 bases and J dropped 10 bases, with 13 bases sitting between them. The CDR3 DNA is TGTGCTAGTGGTTCGGACAGCGGGACAGCTTTCTTT. This sequence encodes CASGSDSGTAFF.

V gene TRBV27 combines with J gene TRBJ1-6; a possible D gene is TRBD1 (5 bases). This CDR3 region has 20 residues. Trimming removed 2 bases from V and 0 bases from J, with 20 bases in between. Germline V gives CDR1 MNHEY, CDR2 SMNVEV (reference sequence). CDR3 in amino acids: CASSLRGRKLPSSYNSPLHF. The CDR3 coding sequence is TGTGCCAGCAGTTTAAGGGGCAGAAAACTCCCCAGCTCCTATAATTCACCCCTCCACTTT.

This clone has a handful of counts. The J gene is TRBJ2-1, the V gene TRBV7-2; D may be TRBD2 (6 bases). V was trimmed by 4 bases and J by 8 bases, leaving 12 bases between them. Germline values: CDR1 SGHTA, CDR2 FQGNSA. This CDR3 is built from 13 residues. CDR3 coding DNA: TGTGCCAGCAGCTCGGGACTCACAGATGAGCAGTTCTTC. Its translation is CASSSGLTDEQFF.

The chain employs TRBV19 and TRBJ1-5; 10 bases agree with TRBD1. Germline assignment: CDR1 LNHDA and CDR2 SQIVND (reference sequence). The CDR3 is 14 amino acids. J lost 4 bases, V lost 6 bases, and 3 bases had no gene match. As DNA, the CDR3 is TGTGCCAGTAGCCGGACAGGGGGAAATCAGCCCCAGCATTTT. It yields the protein CASSRTGGNQPQHF.

The chain carries TRBV10-1 and TRBJ1-5; no reliable D call. Germline loops: CDR1 WNHNN, CDR2 SYGVQD (reference sequence). Trimming removed 3 bases at V and 3 bases at J, with 3 bases between. This CDR3 spans 12 amino acids. CDR3 sequence (DNA): TGCGCCAGCAGTGATCACAATCAGCCCCAGCATTTT. Residues: CASSDHNQPQHF.

This clone was recorded at least ten times. The genes are TRBV2 and TRBJ1-1, with 9 bases matching TRBD1. The germline CDR1 and CDR2 sequences are SNHLY and FYNNEI. The CDR3 extends over 11 amino acids. V lost 6 bases, J lost 11 bases, and 4 bases stayed unmatched. CDR3 in amino acids: CASRPGTGAFF. DNA of the CDR3: TGTGCCAGCAGGCCCGGGACAGGGGCTTTCTTT.

The chain joins TRBV11-3 to TRBJ2-1; maybe TRBD1 (6 bases). There are 15 residues in the CDR3. CDR1 and CDR2 (germline): SGHNT, YENEEA. V lost 0 bases and J 12 bases, leaving 18 bases between the germline ends. Here the CDR3 reads CASSLDSRQVFAQFF. The DNA for the CDR3 is TGTGCCAGCAGCTTAGATTCCCGACAGGTCTTCGCGCAGTTCTTC.

The chain joins TRBV5-1 to TRBJ2-6; D unresolved. The V gene's germline CDR1 is SGHRS and CDR2 YFSETQ. Trimming removed 0 bases from V and 0 bases from J, with 4 bases in between. The CDR3 contains 15 residues. This chain's CDR3 is CASSLDISGANVLTF. DNA of the CDR3: TGCGCCAGCAGCTTGGACATCTCTGGGGCCAACGTCCTGACTTTC.

To note about this clone: Other DNA variants within this sample encode the same CDR3. This rearrangement joins TRBV18 to TRBJ1-5; D call uncertain. This CDR3 is built from 13 residues. Germline V gene sequence: CDR1 KGHSH, CDR2 LQKENI. Deletions cut 3 bases from V and 2 bases from J, with 5 bases between. The CDR3 DNA sequence: TGTGCCAGCTCACCGGACGGCAATCAGCCCCAGCATTTT. This gives the protein CASSPDGNQPQHF.

Concerning this clone: This sample includes further DNA sequences coding for the same CDR3. The rearrangement joins TRBV4-2 to TRBJ2-2; 7 bases are shared with TRBD1. V lost 0 bases and J lost 5; bases outside the gene matches: 3. The CDR3 extends over 15 amino acids. Germline CDR1 reads LGHNA; CDR2 reads YNFKEQ. Here the CDR3 reads CASSQDAGGTGELFF. The DNA for the CDR3 is TGTGCCAGCAGCCAAGACGCAGGGGGAACCGGGGAGCTGTTTTTT.

The V gene is TRBV29-1, the J gene TRBJ1-2; TRBD1 matches at 7 bases. The V gene's germline CDR1 is SQVTM and CDR2 ANQGSEA. Trimming removed 7 bases from V and 5 bases from J; junction bases left unmatched: 7. This CDR3 comprises 12 residues. The CDR3 region has the DNA TGCAGCGAACACAGGGGCCCATATGGCTACACCTTC. Its protein is CSEHRGPYGYTF.

This clone has a handful of counts. DNA for the CDR3: TGTGCCAGCAGCTCTGGGCCCTATGGCTACACCTTC. Its translation: CASSSGPYGYTF. The chain combines TRBV28 with TRBJ1-2, with D unresolved. In germline, CDR1 is MDHEN, CDR2 SYDVKM. The CDR3 has 12 residues. V shed 6 bases and J shed 4 bases, with 9 bases lying between them.

CDR3 loop: CASSLNSGDEQYF. The CDR3 DNA reads as TGTGCCAGCAGCCTGAATTCGGGGGACGAGCAGTACTTC. The chain is built from TRBV7-2 and TRBJ2-7, with TRBD2 as a possible D gene (6 bases). This CDR3 is 13 amino acids long. V lost 5 bases, J lost 5 bases, and 13 bases lay in between. CDR1 is SGHTA and CDR2 is FQGNSA in the germline V gene.

The sample holds a few counts of this clone. This chain uses TRBV27 with TRBJ2-3, with D tentatively TRBD1 (6 bases). The CDR3 runs to 15 residues. Between the trimmed V and J ends, which lost 6 bases and 0 bases, there was a span of 13 bases. Germline CDR1 MNHEY, CDR2 SMNVEV (reference sequence). The CDR3 spells CASSLIRGSTDTQYF. The CDR3 bases are TGTGCCAGCAGCCTGATCAGGGGTAGCACAGATACGCAGTATTTT.

This clone was seen a few times. The chain has TRBV29-1 and TRBJ2-1; a possible D gene is TRBD1 (6 bases). The CDR3 sequence is 13 residues long. CDR1 SQVTM and CDR2 ANQGSEA come from the germline V gene. The V end was cut by 7 bases, the J end by 13 bases, with 23 bases between. The CDR3 spells CSAPTGTKNGQFF. The DNA of the CDR3 is TGCAGCGCCCCAACAGGGACGAAGAACGGTCAGTTCTTC.

The gene calls are TRBV4-2 and TRBJ2-3; 7 bases are a match to TRBD2. This CDR3 has 15 amino acids. Trimming removed 0 bases from V and 4 bases from J; junction bases left unmatched: 4. The V gene's germline CDR1 is LGHNA and CDR2 YNFKEQ. As DNA, the CDR3 is TGTGCCAGCAGCCAAGACGGGGGGAGGGCAGATACGCAGTATTTT. Protein: CASSQDGGRADTQYF.

This clone has at least ten counts. The CDR3 spells CASTLEGRAWDTQYF. CDR3 in DNA: TGTGCCAGCACCCTGGAAGGACGGGCTTGGGATACGCAGTATTTT. V usage is TRBV7-9 and J usage is TRBJ2-3; D gene unclear. The CDR3 is made up of 15 amino acids. The V end lost 7 bases, the J end lost 6 bases, and 20 bases lay between the germline ends. Germline loops: CDR1 SEHNR, CDR2 FQNEAQ (reference sequence). The full variable domain, its missing parts supplied by reference TRBV7-9 and TRBJ2-3, is DTGVSQNPRHKITKRGQNVTFRCDPISEHNRLYWYRQTLGQGPEFLTYFQNEAQLEKSRLLSDRFSAERPKGSFSTLEIQRTEQGDSAMYLCASTLEGRAWDTQYFGPGTRLTVL.

This clone was counted a few times. This chain connects TRBV11-2 to TRBJ2-5, with 8 positions matching TRBD2. With 3 bases clipped from V and 1 base from J, the junction kept 4 bases outside the gene matches. The CDR3 consists of 15 residues. Per the germline V gene, CDR1 is SGHAT and CDR2 is FQNNGV. The CDR3 spells CASSFYGRAQETQYF. The DNA for the CDR3 is TGTGCCAGCAGCTTCTACGGGAGGGCCCAAGAGACCCAGTACTTC.

This clone was seen more than once but under ten times. CDR3 sequence (DNA): TGTGCCAGCAGCTTAGTCCTCCAAGGGACCAAAAACATTCAGTACTTC. The encoded protein is CASSLVLQGTKNIQYF. The V gene is TRBV7-2, the J gene TRBJ2-4; no clear D gene. The germline gives CDR1 SGHTA, CDR2 FQGNSA. Trimming removed 1 base from V and 2 bases from J, with 12 bases in between. This CDR3 contains 16 residues.

This clone turned up a few times. The junction differs from germline at one of its ends, possibly a read error. Within the sample, other DNA sequences also encode this same CDR3. This rearrangement joins TRBV27 to TRBJ2-5, with D unresolved. The CDR3 has 12 residues. The germline gives CDR1 MNHEY, CDR2 SMNVEV (reference sequence). The DNA for the CDR3 is TGTGCCAGCAGTTTACCTCAAGGGACCCAGTACTTC. It encodes CASSLPQGTQYF.